This entry lists 14 T cell receptor beta chains sequenced from one sample in a study of blood T cell repertoires in COVID-19. Profiling relied on immunoSEQ multiplex PCR, and the TCRdb table lists in-frame clones only, not all of them. Of over 60,000 clones listed, just under 95% are singletons. The sequencing input was peripheral blood. All receptors come from a human donor in a cohort sampled during active COVID-19.

The chain uses TRBV18 and TRBJ1-1, with no clear D. The germline V and J ends were trimmed by 4 bases and 6 bases, with 9 bases remaining between them. Germline CDR1 KGHSH, CDR2 LQKENI. The CDR3 spans 12 residues. Here the CDR3 reads CASSRGIPEAFF. CDR3 in DNA: TGTGCCAGCTCACGAGGGATCCCTGAAGCTTTCTTT.

This sequence joins TRBV4-2 and TRBJ1-6; the D gene is possibly TRBD1 (6 bases). CDR1 and CDR2 (germline): LGHNA, YNFKEQ. V was cut by 0 bases and J by 10 bases, with 16 bases left in between. There are 16 residues in the CDR3. The CDR3 sequence is CASSQDLVGAGSPLHF. The CDR3 DNA follows: TGTGCCAGCAGCCAAGATCTGGTGGGGGCTGGATCACCCCTCCACTTT.

The chain carries TRBV9 and TRBJ2-1, with TRBD2 matching 9 bases. The trim removed 3 bases at V and 6 bases at J, leaving 13 bases unmatched. Germline assignment: CDR1 SGDLS and CDR2 YYNGEE. The CDR3 totals 17 residues. The CDR3 nucleotides are TGTGCCAGCAGCGCGGGGACTAGCTCGGGGCCCAGCAATGAGCAGTTCTTC. This translates into CASSAGTSSGPSNEQFF.

The chain links TRBV19 to TRBJ1-3; D remains unclear. V was clipped by 3 bases and J by 0 bases, with 9 bases between them. Germline CDR1 is LNHDA and CDR2 is SQIVND (reference sequence). The CDR3 is made up of 15 amino acids. The CDR3 sequence: CASSMKQTSGNTIYF. CDR3 sequence (DNA): TGTGCCAGTAGTATGAAACAGACCTCTGGAAACACCATATATTTT.

The rearrangement links TRBV28 to TRBJ1-5, with D perhaps matching TRBD1 (6 bases). The CDR3 covers 12 residues. V gave up 6 bases and J gave up 5 bases, with 8 bases separating them. The germline V gene encodes CDR1 MDHEN and CDR2 SYDVKM. In DNA, the CDR3 is TGTGCCAGCAGATACAGGGATCAGCCCCAGCATTTT. Residues: CASRYRDQPQHF.

This clone appeared once. The V gene is TRBV7-2, the J gene TRBJ2-3; 12 positions agree with TRBD2. Germline trimming cut 3 bases from V and 7 bases from J; bases unmatched to any gene: 14. Looked up from germline, CDR1 is SGHTA and CDR2 is FQGNSA. The CDR3 spans 18 residues. The CDR3 bases are TGTGCCAGCAGCTTCCAAATTCGGACTAGCGGGGATCCTTATACGCAGTATTTT. Its translation: CASSFQIRTSGDPYTQYF. Using reference TRBV7-2 and TRBJ2-3 for the parts outside the CDR3, the full variable domain is GAGVSQSPSNKVTEKGKDVELRCDPISGHTALYWYRQSLGQGLEFLIYFQGNSAPDKSGLPSDRFSAERTGGSVSTLTIQRTQQEDSAVYLCASSFQIRTSGDPYTQYFGPGTRLTVL.

The rearrangement links TRBV6-5 to TRBJ2-5; TRBD2 matches 8 bases. Looked up from germline, CDR1 is MNHEY and CDR2 is SVGAGI. V was clipped by 2 bases and J by 4 bases; unmatched bases: 6. The CDR3 loop spans 15 amino acids. This CDR3 is CASSYGGGPGETQYF. The CDR3 bases are TGTGCCAGCAGTTACGGCGGGGGGCCGGGAGAGACCCAGTACTTC.

The CDR3 spells CAWGDLADKSYF. Written as DNA, the CDR3 is TGTGCCTGGGGGGACCTAGCGGATAAATCGTATTTT. The gene calls are TRBV30 and TRBJ2-3; 7 bases are shared with TRBD2. Germline CDR1 GTSNPN, CDR2 SVGIG (reference sequence). Trimming removed 5 bases from V and 14 bases from J; junction bases left unmatched: 13. CDR3 size: 12 residues.

This sequence joins TRBV6-1 and TRBJ2-7, with D tentatively TRBD2 (5 bases). Germline V CDR1 and CDR2: MNHNS, SASEGT. V dropped 2 bases and J dropped 3 bases, with 17 bases sitting between them. The CDR3 has 16 amino acids. This chain's CDR3 is CASSERRRTAFYEQYF. CDR3 coding DNA: TGTGCCAGCAGTGAAAGGCGTCGGACTGCCTTCTACGAGCAGTACTTC.

This chain links TRBV10-3 with TRBJ1-6, with D unresolved. CDR1 is ENHRY and CDR2 is SYGVKD in the germline V gene. The CDR3 has 13 residues. Deletions cut 0 bases from V and 8 bases from J, with 5 bases between. CDR3 amino acids: CAISESEYSPLHF. For the CDR3, the DNA is TGTGCCATCAGTGAGTCGGAGTATTCACCCCTCCACTTT.

The chain carries TRBV2 and TRBJ2-3; D is unclear. Germline loops: CDR1 SNHLY, CDR2 FYNNEI. The V end lost 5 bases, the J end lost 4 bases, and 7 bases lay between the germline ends. CDR3 size: 12 residues. The CDR3 DNA reads TGTGCCAGCAGTCCCCTCTCAGATACGCAGTATTTT. Amino acids: CASSPLSDTQYF.

V is TRBV7-3 and J is TRBJ1-2; the match to TRBD1 covers 7 bases. The CDR3 sequence is 14 residues long. With V trimmed by 5 bases and J by 0 bases, 3 bases remained unmatched. CDR1 SGHTA and CDR2 FQGTGA come from the germline V gene. The DNA for the CDR3 is TGTGCCAGCAGCACAGGGGCCTCTAACTATGGCTACACCTTC. This translates into CASSTGASNYGYTF.

This clone occurred once. The chain joins TRBV30 to TRBJ2-1, with 10 bases that match TRBD1. Germline V gene data show CDR1 as GTSNPN and CDR2 as SVGIG (reference sequence). The CDR3 runs to 15 residues. V gave up 2 bases and J gave up 7 bases; unmatched junction bases: 8. CDR3 sequence (DNA): TGTGCCTGGAGTAAATCTAGGACAGGGGGAAATGAGCAGTTCTTC. This gives the protein CAWSKSRTGGNEQFF.

This chain connects TRBV27 to TRBJ2-7; D is undetermined. The germline gives CDR1 MNHEY, CDR2 SMNVEV (reference sequence). Trimming removed 4 bases from V and 4 bases from J, with 8 bases in between. This CDR3 is built from 12 residues. CDR3 residues: CASSSLGYEQYF. The CDR3 DNA reads as TGTGCCAGCAGTTCACTCGGGTACGAGCAGTACTTC.